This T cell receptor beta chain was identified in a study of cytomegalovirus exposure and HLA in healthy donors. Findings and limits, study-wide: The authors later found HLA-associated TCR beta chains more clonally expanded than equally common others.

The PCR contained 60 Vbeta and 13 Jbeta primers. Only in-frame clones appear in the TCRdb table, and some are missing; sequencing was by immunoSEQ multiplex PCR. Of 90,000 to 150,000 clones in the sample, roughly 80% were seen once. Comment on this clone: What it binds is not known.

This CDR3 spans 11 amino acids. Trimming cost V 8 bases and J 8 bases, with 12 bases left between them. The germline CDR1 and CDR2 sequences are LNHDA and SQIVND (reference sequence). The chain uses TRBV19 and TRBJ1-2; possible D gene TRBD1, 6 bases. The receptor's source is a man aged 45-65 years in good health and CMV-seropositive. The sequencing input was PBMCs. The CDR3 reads CASQGQGGYTF. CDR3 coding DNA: TGTGCCAGTCAGGGCCAGGGGGGCTACACCTTC. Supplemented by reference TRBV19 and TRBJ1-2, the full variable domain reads DGGITQSPKYLFRKEGQNVTLSCEQNLNHDAMYWYRQDPGQGLRLIYYSQIVNDFQKGDIAEGYSVSREKKESFPLTVTSAQKNPTAFYLCASQGQGGYTFGSGTRLTVV.